This T cell receptor beta chain stems from a study of OX40 agonist ivuxolimab in advanced cancers. Broader study findings: Expanded peripheral T-cell antigen specificity went undetermined.

Data came from immunoSEQ multiplex PCR; TCRdb stores just in-frame clones and leaves some out. The data show 77,000 or so clones, about 89% seen once. About this clone: Antigen: not known.

Sequenced here: CD4+ or CD8+ T cells sorted from blood, sampled in a trial of the OX40 agonist ivuxolimab. The receptor was derived from an adult with an advanced solid tumor such as melanoma, head and neck, liver or kidney cancer.

The chain's CDR3 is CASARGRTEAFF. For the CDR3, the DNA is TGTGCCAGCGCCAGGGGGCGAACTGAAGCTTTCTTT. V is TRBV7-9 and J is TRBJ1-1; 8 bases match TRBD1. This CDR3 is 12 amino acids long. CDR1 is SEHNR and CDR2 is FQNEAQ in the germline V gene (reference sequence). V dropped 8 bases and J dropped 5; count of bases not matched to a gene: 4.